Detailed here is one T cell receptor beta chain. Other DNA sequences in the sample encode the same CDR3. The CDR3 consists of 14 residues. V shed 5 bases, J shed 1 base, and the junction held 5 bases outside the gene matches. The germline CDR1 and CDR2 sequences are SGHNT and YYREEE (reference sequence). This record belongs to a study of blood T cell repertoires in COVID-19. The overall study: T cells, B-cell-depleted T cells, or PBMCs provided the cDNA or gDNA that served as material.

The repertoire was sequenced with immunoSEQ multiplex PCR; TCRdb's copy has only in-frame clones and lacks some. The table shows 120,000 to 150,000 clones, with 65% to 85% occurring only once. This rearrangement joins TRBV5-4 to TRBJ1-1, with 7 nucleotides matching TRBD1. The receptor was derived from a middle-aged man with active or convalescent COVID-19. The specimen sequenced was peripheral blood. The CDR3 spells CASRRQGANTEAFF. CDR3 nucleotides: TGTGCCAGCAGACGACAGGGCGCGAACACTGAAGCTTTCTTT.